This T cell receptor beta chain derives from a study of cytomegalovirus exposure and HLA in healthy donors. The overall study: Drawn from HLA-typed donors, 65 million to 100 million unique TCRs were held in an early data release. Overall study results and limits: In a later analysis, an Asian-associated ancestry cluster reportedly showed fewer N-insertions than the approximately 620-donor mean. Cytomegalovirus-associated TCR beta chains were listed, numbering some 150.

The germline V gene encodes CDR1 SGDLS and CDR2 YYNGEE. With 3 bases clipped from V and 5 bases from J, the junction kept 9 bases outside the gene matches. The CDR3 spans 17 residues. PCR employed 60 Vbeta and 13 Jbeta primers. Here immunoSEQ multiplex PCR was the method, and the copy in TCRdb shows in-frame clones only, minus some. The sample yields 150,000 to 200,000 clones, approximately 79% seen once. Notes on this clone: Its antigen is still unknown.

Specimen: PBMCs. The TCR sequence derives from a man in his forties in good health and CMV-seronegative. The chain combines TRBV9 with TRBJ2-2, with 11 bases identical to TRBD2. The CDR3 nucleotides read TGTGCCAGCAGCGCCTTGTCTAGCGGGGGGTGGACCGGGGAGCTGTTTTTT. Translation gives CASSALSSGGWTGELFF. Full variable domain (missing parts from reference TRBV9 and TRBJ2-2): DSGVTQTPKHLITATGQRVTLRCSPRSGDLSVYWYQQSLDQGLQFLIQYYNGEERAKGNILERFSAQQFPDLHSELNLSSLELGDSALYFCASSALSSGGWTGELFFGEGSRLTVL.